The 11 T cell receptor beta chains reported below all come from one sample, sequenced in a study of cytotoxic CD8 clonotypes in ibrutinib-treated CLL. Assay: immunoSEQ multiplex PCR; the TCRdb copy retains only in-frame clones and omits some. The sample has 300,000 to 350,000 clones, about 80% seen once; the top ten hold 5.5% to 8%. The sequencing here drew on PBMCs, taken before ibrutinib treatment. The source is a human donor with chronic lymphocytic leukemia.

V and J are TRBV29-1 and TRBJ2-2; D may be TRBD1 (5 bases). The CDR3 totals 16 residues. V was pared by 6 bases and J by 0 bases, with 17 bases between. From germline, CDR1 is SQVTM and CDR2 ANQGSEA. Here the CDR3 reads CSVRQPGAANTGELFF. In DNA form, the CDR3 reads TGCAGCGTCCGGCAACCTGGGGCAGCGAACACCGGGGAGCTGTTTTTT.

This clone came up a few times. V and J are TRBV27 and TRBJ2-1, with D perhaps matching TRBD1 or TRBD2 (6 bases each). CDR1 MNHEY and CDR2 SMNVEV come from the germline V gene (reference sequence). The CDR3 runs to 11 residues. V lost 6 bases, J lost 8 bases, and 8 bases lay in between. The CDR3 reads CASSRGHEQFF. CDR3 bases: TGTGCCAGCAGCCGGGGGCATGAGCAGTTCTTC.

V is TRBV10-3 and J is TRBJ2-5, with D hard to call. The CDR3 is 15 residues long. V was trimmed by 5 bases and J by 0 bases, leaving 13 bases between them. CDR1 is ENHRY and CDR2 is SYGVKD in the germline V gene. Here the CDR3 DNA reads TGTGCCATCAGTAAGACGGGTTCGTACCAAGAGACCCAGTACTTC. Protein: CAISKTGSYQETQYF.

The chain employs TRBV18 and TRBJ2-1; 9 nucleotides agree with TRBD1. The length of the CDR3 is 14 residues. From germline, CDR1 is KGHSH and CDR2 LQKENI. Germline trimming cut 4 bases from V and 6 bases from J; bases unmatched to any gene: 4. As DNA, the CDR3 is TGTGCCAGCTCACTTACAGGGGGCCGCAATGAGCAGTTCTTC. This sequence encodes CASSLTGGRNEQFF.

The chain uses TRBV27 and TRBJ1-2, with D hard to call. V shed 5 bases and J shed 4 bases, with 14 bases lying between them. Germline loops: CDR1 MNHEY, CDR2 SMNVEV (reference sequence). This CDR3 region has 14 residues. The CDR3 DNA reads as TGTGCCAGCAGTCCGGCCGGCATCTCCTATGGCTACACCTTC. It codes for CASSPAGISYGYTF.

The CDR3 reads CASSLMAGETDTQYF. The CDR3 nucleotides read TGTGCCAGCAGCTTAATGGCGGGAGAAACTGATACGCAGTATTTT. The J gene is TRBJ2-3, the V gene TRBV7-9, with TRBD2 identical over 7 bases. Germline CDR1 and CDR2: SEHNR and FQNEAQ (reference sequence). The CDR3 sequence is 15 residues long. V dropped 2 bases and J dropped 6; count of bases not matched to a gene: 8.

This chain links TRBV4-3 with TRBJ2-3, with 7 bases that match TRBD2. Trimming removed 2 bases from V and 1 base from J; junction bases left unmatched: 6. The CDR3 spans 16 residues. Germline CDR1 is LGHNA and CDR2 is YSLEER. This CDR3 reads CASSQYRLAGTDTQYF. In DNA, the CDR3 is TGCGCCAGCAGCCAATACAGGCTAGCGGGCACAGATACGCAGTATTTT.

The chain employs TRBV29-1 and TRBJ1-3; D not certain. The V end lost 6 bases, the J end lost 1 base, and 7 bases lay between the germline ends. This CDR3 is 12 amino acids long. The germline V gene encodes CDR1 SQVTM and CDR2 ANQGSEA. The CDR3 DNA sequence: TGCAGCGTCGGCCAGTCTGGAAACACCATATATTTT. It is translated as CSVGQSGNTIYF.

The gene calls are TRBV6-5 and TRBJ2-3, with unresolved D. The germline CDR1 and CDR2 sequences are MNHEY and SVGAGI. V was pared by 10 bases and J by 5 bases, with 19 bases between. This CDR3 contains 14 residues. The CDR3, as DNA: TGTGCCACCTCAAAGTCGGTAGCTTTAGATACGCAGTATTTT. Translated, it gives CATSKSVALDTQYF.

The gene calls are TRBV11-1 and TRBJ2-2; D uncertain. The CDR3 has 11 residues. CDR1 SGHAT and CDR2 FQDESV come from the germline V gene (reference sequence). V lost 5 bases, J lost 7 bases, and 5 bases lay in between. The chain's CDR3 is CASSRVGELFF. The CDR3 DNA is TGTGCCAGCAGCAGGGTCGGGGAGCTGTTTTTT.

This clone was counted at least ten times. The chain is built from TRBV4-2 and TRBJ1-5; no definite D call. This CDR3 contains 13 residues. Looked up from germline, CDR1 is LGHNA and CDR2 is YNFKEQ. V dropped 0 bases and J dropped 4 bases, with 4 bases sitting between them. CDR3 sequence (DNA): TGTGCCAGCAGCCAAGATCCGAATCAGCCCCAGCATTTT. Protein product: CASSQDPNQPQHF.